The 19 T cell receptor beta chains below come from one sample, sequenced in a study of T cell responses to AZD1222 COVID-19 vaccine. Profiled with immunoSEQ multiplex PCR; TCRdb holds only in-frame clones, not every one. The sample includes 100,000 or so clones, 84% of them seen just once. Sequencing used peripheral blood, obtained on day 0 of AZD1222 vaccination. The receptors originated from an adult in good health.

V gene TRBV14 combines with J gene TRBJ1-3; D remains ambiguous. CDR3 length equals 14 residues. CDR1 SGHDN and CDR2 FVKESK come from the germline V gene. With 4 bases removed from V and 4 bases from J, the gap between germline ends came to 11 bases. CDR3 region: CASSPLGPGNTIYF. Here the CDR3 DNA reads TGTGCCAGCAGCCCCCTCGGACCAGGAAACACCATATATTTT.

V and J are TRBV6-4 and TRBJ2-7; 11 bases map to TRBD2. Looked up from germline, CDR1 is MRHNA and CDR2 is SNTAGT. Germline trimming cut 10 bases from V and 4 bases from J; bases unmatched to any gene: 12. There are 15 residues in the CDR3. CDR3 sequence (DNA): TGTGCCATCTTACTAGCGGGAGTATGCGCATACGAGCAGTACTTC. Amino acids: CAILLAGVCAYEQYF.

The chain links TRBV5-5 to TRBJ1-2; D is uncertain. V dropped 6 bases and J dropped 8 bases, with 23 bases sitting between them. This CDR3 spans 15 amino acids. The germline gives CDR1 SGHKS, CDR2 YYEKEE (reference sequence). This chain's CDR3 is CASTSDAGSFFGYTF. In DNA, the CDR3 is TGTGCCAGCACTTCGGATGCCGGGTCATTCTTCGGCTACACCTTC.

This clone was seen a single time. Here the CDR3 DNA reads TGTGCCAGCTCCGGGGACTTGAACACTGAAGCTTTCTTT. Its translation: CASSGDLNTEAFF. This chain connects TRBV18 to TRBJ1-1; maybe TRBD1 (5 bases). The V and J ends lost 6 bases and 0 bases respectively, with 8 bases between them. The CDR3 length is 13 residues. The germline V gene encodes CDR1 KGHSH and CDR2 LQKENI.

The chain combines TRBV6-5 with TRBJ2-7, with 8 bases matching TRBD1. From germline, CDR1 is MNHEY and CDR2 SVGAGI. V was pared by 6 bases and J by 2 bases, with 6 bases of the junction left unmatched. This CDR3 contains 14 residues. CDR3 nucleotides: TGTGCCAGCAGGGGGGACAGGCCGCCCTACGAGCAGTACGTC. It is translated as CASRGDRPPYEQYV.

The chain employs TRBV6-4 and TRBJ2-1; TRBD2 aligns across 10 bases. V dropped 3 bases and J dropped 6; count of bases not matched to a gene: 5. The CDR3 contains 15 residues. Germline CDR1 MRHNA, CDR2 SNTAGT. Here the CDR3 reads CASSESTSGINEQFF. CDR3 coding DNA: TGTGCCAGCAGTGAAAGTACTAGCGGGATCAATGAGCAGTTCTTC.

The V call is TRBV7-2, the J call TRBJ2-5, with TRBD2 identical over 10 bases. The length of the CDR3 is 16 residues. The germline V gene has CDR1 SGHTA and CDR2 FQGNSA. J gave up 5 bases and V 1 base, and 7 bases lay outside the gene matches. The CDR3 spells CASSLGLAGVGETQYF. The CDR3, as DNA: TGTGCCAGCAGCTTAGGCCTAGCGGGAGTAGGCGAGACCCAGTACTTC.

This clone has just a few counts. The genes are TRBV11-3 and TRBJ1-1; perhaps TRBD1 as D (5 bases). The CDR3 has 14 residues. Germline CDR1 reads SGHNT; CDR2 reads YENEEA. V was clipped by 5 bases and J by 2 bases, with 12 bases between them. CDR3 bases: TGTGCCAGCAGCAAAATGACAGATAACACTGAAGCTTTCTTT. Residues: CASSKMTDNTEAFF.

V is TRBV12-3 or TRBV12-4 and J is TRBJ1-2, with 7 bases lining up with TRBD1. This CDR3 comprises 13 residues. The J segment lost 7 bases and the V segment lost 9 bases, leaving 11 bases of the junction unmatched. DNA for the CDR3: TGTGCCAGTATTTTAATAGGGGGCGGTGGCTACACCTTC. Translated: CASILIGGGGYTF.

This clone was picked up one time. The V gene is TRBV19, the J gene TRBJ1-1; D may be TRBD1 (5 bases). The CDR3 sequence is 17 residues long. In germline, CDR1 is LNHDA, CDR2 SQIVND (reference sequence). V lost 1 base and J 2 bases, leaving 17 bases between the germline ends. The chain's CDR3 is CASSIAGLAFFNTEAFF. In DNA, the CDR3 is TGTGCCAGTAGTATAGCAGGGTTGGCCTTTTTTAACACTGAAGCTTTCTTT.

This chain uses TRBV16 with TRBJ1-1; 7 bases fit TRBD1. Trimming removed 5 bases from V and 4 bases from J; junction bases left unmatched: 1. CDR1 and CDR2 (germline): KGHSY, FQNENV. There are 12 residues in the CDR3. CDR3 nucleotides: TGTGCCAGCAGCGACAGGGTCACTGAAGCTTTCTTT. Protein sequence: CASSDRVTEAFF.

The chain has TRBV11-2 and TRBJ1-2, with 7 bases identical to TRBD1. CDR3 length: 16 amino acids. The V segment lost 5 bases and the J segment 6 bases; nucleotides outside the gene matches: 15. The germline CDR1 and CDR2 sequences are SGHAT and FQNNGV. The CDR3 DNA follows: TGTGCCAGCAGCCCGCGAACGGGACAGTCCGTGAATGGCTACACCTTC. Translated, it gives CASSPRTGQSVNGYTF.

The V and J genes are TRBV21-1 and TRBJ2-1; the D segment call TRBD2 is taken from the table without a DNA check. TRBV21-1 constitutes a pseudogene. The CDR3 spans 19 residues. The CDR3 loop is CASSKATSGKGDSYNEQFF. The CDR3, as DNA: TGTGCCAGCAGCAAAGCAACTAGCGGGAAGGGGGACTCCTACAATGAGCAGTTCTTC.

This sequence joins TRBV7-9 and TRBJ1-5; the D is unclear. V dropped 1 base and J dropped 4 bases, with 14 bases sitting between them. The CDR3 spans 16 residues. The germline gives CDR1 SEHNR, CDR2 FQNEAQ (reference sequence). The CDR3, as DNA: TGTGCCAGCAGCTTAGAGTCAGGACTAGGAAATCAGCCCCAGCATTTT. The encoded protein is CASSLESGLGNQPQHF.

V and J are TRBV19 and TRBJ2-6, with 8 positions matching TRBD2. The germline V gene encodes CDR1 LNHDA and CDR2 SQIVND (reference sequence). This CDR3 has 16 amino acids. Unmatched junction bases numbered 7, after V lost 7 bases and J lost 2 bases. CDR3 sequence reads: CASTPGGGAGANVLTF. The DNA of the CDR3 is TGTGCCAGTACCCCGGGGGGGGGTGCTGGGGCCAACGTCCTGACTTTC.

The genes are TRBV5-3 and TRBJ2-1; TRBD2 agrees at 7 bases. TRBV5-3 is an open reading frame, and its role is uncertain. There are 13 residues in the CDR3. V lost 4 bases to trimming and J lost 9 bases; unmatched junction nucleotides: 7. CDR3 amino acids: CARSPPTGGEQFF. The DNA for the CDR3 is TGTGCCAGAAGCCCACCAACGGGGGGTGAGCAGTTCTTC.

This clone was counted once. V and J are TRBV5-1 and TRBJ1-2, with D possibly TRBD1 on 5 matching bases. The CDR3 consists of 15 residues. Germline loops: CDR1 SGHRS, CDR2 YFSETQ. The ends were cut back, 1 base at V and 4 bases at J, with 14 bases in the middle. The CDR3 region has the DNA TGCGCCAGCAGCTTGATGTCAGGGTCGGTCTATGGCTACACCTTC. Encoded protein: CASSLMSGSVYGYTF.

This chain joins TRBV7-3 and TRBJ1-1; D is unclear. This CDR3 contains 14 residues. V was pared by 5 bases and J by 4 bases, with 14 bases between. Germline assignment: CDR1 SGHTA and CDR2 FQGTGA. Here the CDR3 DNA reads TGTGCCAGCAGCCCCAATCGGGGAGGCACTGAAGCTTTCTTT. Translated: CASSPNRGGTEAFF.

The CDR3 sequence is CASSQVPGQSSPLHF. DNA of the CDR3: TGTGCCAGCAGCCAAGTACCGGGCCAAAGTTCACCCCTCCACTTT. V usage is TRBV3-1 (or the pseudogene TRBV3-2) and J usage is TRBJ1-6, with D unclear. This CDR3 spans 15 amino acids. V was cut by 1 base and J by 9 bases, with 13 bases left in between. CDR1 and CDR2 (germline): LGHDT, YNNKEL (reference sequence).